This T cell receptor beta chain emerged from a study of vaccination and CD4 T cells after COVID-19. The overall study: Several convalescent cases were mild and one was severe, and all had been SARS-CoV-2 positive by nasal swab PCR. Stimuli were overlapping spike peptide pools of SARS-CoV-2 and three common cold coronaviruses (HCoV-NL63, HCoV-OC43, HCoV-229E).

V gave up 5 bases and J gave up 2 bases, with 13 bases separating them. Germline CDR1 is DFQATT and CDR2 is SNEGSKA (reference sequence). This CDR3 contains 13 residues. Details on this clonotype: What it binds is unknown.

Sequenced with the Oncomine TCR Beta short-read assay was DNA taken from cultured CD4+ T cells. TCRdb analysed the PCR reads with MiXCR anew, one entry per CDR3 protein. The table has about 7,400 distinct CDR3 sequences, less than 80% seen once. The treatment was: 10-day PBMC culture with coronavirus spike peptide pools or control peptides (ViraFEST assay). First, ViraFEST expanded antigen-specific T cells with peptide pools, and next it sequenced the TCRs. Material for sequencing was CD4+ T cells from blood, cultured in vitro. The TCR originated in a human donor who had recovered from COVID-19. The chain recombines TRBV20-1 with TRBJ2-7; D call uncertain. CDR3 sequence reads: CSALIRVTYEQYF. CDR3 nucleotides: TGCAGTGCTTTGATACGGGTTACCTACGAGCAGTACTTC.